The 25 T cell receptor beta chains in this list originate from one sample, sequenced in a study of shared clonotypes between healthy human individuals. CD8 cells classed as naive were CD45RO-negative and positively selected for CCR7, excluding terminally differentiated effector memory CD45RA+ cells. Data came from immunoSEQ multiplex PCR; TCRdb stores just in-frame clones and leaves some out. The sample holds 600,000 or so clones, 90% to 95% seen once. The sample comprised naive CD8+ T cells sorted from blood. These receptors came from a woman between 25 and 40 years old in good health.

Only one count was recorded for this clone. The chain links TRBV19 to TRBJ2-1; D is possibly TRBD2 (5 bases). The germline CDR1 and CDR2 sequences are LNHDA and SQIVND (reference sequence). The CDR3 runs to 15 residues. V lost 4 bases, J lost 0 bases, and 10 bases lay in between. In DNA, the CDR3 is TGTGCCAGTAGTAATAGCGTAAGCTCCTACAATGAGCAGTTCTTC. It is translated as CASSNSVSSYNEQFF.

The gene calls are TRBV7-3 and TRBJ2-3, with 9 positions matching TRBD1. V dropped 5 bases and J dropped 2; count of bases not matched to a gene: 8. Germline CDR1 and CDR2: SGHTA and FQGTGA. The CDR3 extends over 16 amino acids. CDR3 in amino acids: CASSVTGGRLTDTQYF. The CDR3 DNA reads as TGTGCCAGCAGCGTCACAGGGGGCAGGCTCACAGATACGCAGTATTTT.

The V gene is TRBV19, the J gene TRBJ2-2, with 8 bases fitting TRBD2. Losses at the gene ends were 3 bases for V and 7 bases for J; bases not matched to a gene: 16. Per germline, CDR1 LNHDA and CDR2 SQIVND (reference sequence). The CDR3 loop spans 18 amino acids. The CDR3 coding sequence is TGTGCCAGTAGTATTCCTTTCGAGTACGGGAGGGCCGGCGGGGAGCTGTTTTTT. Its translation: CASSIPFEYGRAGGELFF.

This clone was observed a single time. This rearrangement joins TRBV19 to TRBJ2-5; D might be TRBD1 (8 bases). The CDR3 contains 17 residues. V dropped 5 bases and J dropped 2 bases, with 21 bases sitting between them. Germline lookup yields CDR1 LNHDA and CDR2 SQIVND (reference sequence). For the CDR3, the DNA is TGTGCCAGTAGTTTGCGGACAGGGAGGGGTGATCAAGAGACCCAGTACTTC. Encoded protein: CASSLRTGRGDQETQYF.

The chain links TRBV28 to TRBJ2-7; D might be TRBD2 (6 bases). This CDR3 has 15 amino acids. V lost 2 bases and J lost 2, with 13 bases in between. Germline values: CDR1 MDHEN, CDR2 SYDVKM. The CDR3 loop is CASSLLARGAYEQYF. The DNA of the CDR3 is TGTGCCAGCAGTTTACTAGCGAGAGGGGCCTACGAGCAGTACTTC. The full variable domain, with the rest looked up from reference TRBV28 and TRBJ2-7, is DVKVTQSSRYLVKRTGEKVFLECVQDMDHENMFWYRQDPGLGLRLIYFSYDVKMKEKGDIPEGYSVSREKKERFSLILESASTNQTSMYLCASSLLARGAYEQYFGPGTRLTVT.

The J gene is TRBJ2-1, the V gene TRBV7-6, with D unresolved. CDR1 is SGHVS, CDR2 FNYEAQ, per germline. The CDR3 has 14 amino acids. Trimming removed 2 bases from V and 0 bases from J, with 5 bases in between. The CDR3 sequence is CASSLWSSYNEQFF. The CDR3 coding sequence is TGTGCCAGCAGCTTATGGAGCTCCTACAATGAGCAGTTCTTC.

V usage is TRBV2 and J usage is TRBJ2-6; 8 bases map to TRBD2. The CDR3 is made up of 17 amino acids. The germline CDR1 and CDR2 sequences are SNHLY and FYNNEI. V lost 8 bases and J lost 1; bases outside the gene matches: 10. The CDR3 loop reads CASHGGGRVSGANVLTF. The CDR3 DNA reads TGTGCCAGCCATGGCGGGGGGCGCGTGTCTGGGGCCAACGTCCTGACTTTC.

The chain employs TRBV11-1 and TRBJ2-5, with TRBD1 matching over 7 bases. V lost 5 bases to trimming and J lost 2 bases; unmatched junction nucleotides: 2. The germline V gene encodes CDR1 SGHAT and CDR2 FQDESV (reference sequence). The CDR3 has 13 residues. CDR3 coding DNA: TGTGCCAGCAGCGAGGGACAGCAAGAGACCCAGTACTTC. Translation: CASSEGQQETQYF.

This sequence joins TRBV9 and TRBJ1-4; weak D call: TRBD1 (6 bases). The V end lost 0 bases, the J end lost 0 bases, and 9 bases lay between the germline ends. Germline V gene sequence: CDR1 SGDLS, CDR2 YYNGEE. The CDR3 is made up of 16 amino acids. The CDR3 is CASSVAGQPTNEKLFF. In DNA, the CDR3 is TGTGCCAGCAGCGTAGCCGGACAGCCAACTAATGAAAAACTGTTTTTT. Full variable domain (rest looked up from reference TRBV9 and TRBJ1-4): DSGVTQTPKHLITATGQRVTLRCSPRSGDLSVYWYQQSLDQGLQFLIQYYNGEERAKGNILERFSAQQFPDLHSELNLSSLELGDSALYFCASSVAGQPTNEKLFFGSGTQLSVL.

The CDR3 reads CASSEWDGPYEQYF. In DNA, the CDR3 is TGTGCCAGCAGCGAGTGGGACGGACCCTACGAGCAGTACTTC. V is TRBV9 and J is TRBJ2-7; the D gene could be TRBD1 or TRBD2 (5 bases each). With 3 bases removed from V and 2 bases from J, the gap between germline ends came to 12 bases. This CDR3 is built from 14 residues. Germline loops: CDR1 SGDLS, CDR2 YYNGEE.

About this clone itself: Other DNA sequences in the same sample also yield this CDR3. The genes are TRBV9 and TRBJ2-2; no reliable D call. The CDR3 totals 12 residues. The germline gives CDR1 SGDLS, CDR2 YYNGEE. V was trimmed by 0 bases and J by 7 bases, leaving 4 bases between them. In DNA form, the CDR3 reads TGTGCCAGCAGCGTAGGAGGCGGGGAGCTGTTTTTT. Protein product: CASSVGGGELFF.

This clone was seen just once. The chain employs TRBV27 and TRBJ2-5; no reliable D call. The CDR3 is 14 residues long. Germline V lookup: CDR1 MNHEY, CDR2 SMNVEV (reference sequence). Trimming took off 5 bases at V and 4 bases at J, with 14 bases between the two ends. The CDR3 DNA reads as TGTGCCAGCAGTCTTTCGGTGGGCTTAGAGACCCAGTACTTC. This encodes CASSLSVGLETQYF.

The chain uses TRBV19 and TRBJ2-7; D is undetermined. V gave up 2 bases and J gave up 0 bases, with 8 bases separating them. The V gene's germline CDR1 is LNHDA and CDR2 SQIVND (reference sequence). This CDR3 region has 14 residues. The CDR3 nucleotides are TGTGCCAGTAGTATACTGGCAACCTCCTACGAGCAGTACTTC. This codes for CASSILATSYEQYF. The full variable domain, in which reference TRBV19 and TRBJ2-7 provide the parts outside the CDR3, is DGGITQSPKYLFRKEGQNVTLSCEQNLNHDAMYWYRQDPGQGLRLIYYSQIVNDFQKGDIAEGYSVSREKKESFPLTVTSAQKNPTAFYLCASSILATSYEQYFGPGTRLTVT.

The chain uses TRBV28 and TRBJ1-5, with D possibly being TRBD1 (6 bases). V shed 3 bases and J shed 6 bases, with 12 bases lying between them. The CDR3 runs 14 residues. Germline V CDR1 and CDR2: MDHEN, SYDVKM. The CDR3 protein is CASSFLGAGQPQHF. CDR3 nucleotide sequence: TGTGCCAGCAGTTTCCTGGGGGCGGGTCAGCCCCAGCATTTT.

The DNA of the CDR3 is TGTGCCAGCAGCCCCTTTACCGGGACTAGCGACTACGAGCAGTACTTC. Its translation: CASSPFTGTSDYEQYF. V is TRBV6-6 and J is TRBJ2-7; 10 nucleotides line up with TRBD2. The junction had 11 bases not matched to a gene; V was cut back by 6 bases and J by 3 bases. CDR1 is MNHNY, CDR2 SVGAGI, per germline (reference sequence). The CDR3 is 16 residues long.

This chain uses TRBV4-1 with TRBJ2-7; TRBD1 agrees at 7 bases. Trimming removed 3 bases from V and 1 base from J; junction bases left unmatched: 9. The length of the CDR3 is 16 residues. In germline, CDR1 is MGHRA, CDR2 YSYEKL. The CDR3 loop reads CASSHNPGTASYEQYF. Here the CDR3 DNA reads TGCGCCAGCAGCCATAACCCCGGGACAGCATCCTACGAGCAGTACTTC.

V usage is TRBV10-3 and J usage is TRBJ1-2, with no clear D. In germline, CDR1 is ENHRY, CDR2 SYGVKD. CDR3 size: 17 residues. V lost 8 bases, J lost 0 bases, and 22 bases lay in between. The CDR3 DNA sequence: TGTGCCATCTGGCTAACCGGCGGAGTTACGACTAACTATGGCTACACCTTC. Its translation: CAIWLTGGVTTNYGYTF.

The chain joins TRBV14 to TRBJ2-1; 7 bases are shared with TRBD2. CDR3 size: 16 residues. Losses at the gene ends were 1 base for V and 6 bases for J; bases not matched to a gene: 9. The germline V gene has CDR1 SGHDN and CDR2 FVKESK. Written as DNA, the CDR3 is TGTGCCAGCAGCCAAGTCGTGGGAGGGCCGGCCAATGAGCAGTTCTTC. Translated, it gives CASSQVVGGPANEQFF.

About this clone itself: Distinct nucleotide sequences in the sample also encode this CDR3. The gene calls are TRBV9 and TRBJ2-7; perhaps TRBD2 as D (5 bases). The CDR3 runs 14 residues. Germline V gene data show CDR1 as SGDLS and CDR2 as YYNGEE. V lost 2 bases and J lost 1, with 10 bases in between. The CDR3 region is CASSVGDGSYEQYF. DNA for the CDR3: TGTGCCAGCAGCGTGGGAGATGGGTCCTACGAGCAGTACTTC.

V and J are TRBV9 and TRBJ2-7; the D is unclear. Trimming left V 4 bases short and J 0 bases short, with 8 bases between. Germline CDR1 reads SGDLS; CDR2 reads YYNGEE. There are 13 residues in the CDR3. As DNA, the CDR3 is TGTGCCAGCAGCCCCATTAGCTCCTACGAGCAGTACTTC. Translating gives CASSPISSYEQYF.

V is TRBV29-1 and J is TRBJ2-7, with 7 bases fitting TRBD2. The CDR3 extends over 13 amino acids. Germline lookup yields CDR1 SQVTM and CDR2 ANQGSEA. V lost 2 bases and J lost 3; bases outside the gene matches: 4. CDR3 in DNA: TGCAGCGTTGAACTAGCGGAGAGCTACGAGCAGTACTTC. Residues: CSVELAESYEQYF.

The chain has TRBV7-9 and TRBJ2-3; D remains ambiguous. CDR3 size: 15 residues. V shed 1 base and J shed 3 bases, with 11 bases lying between them. Germline V gene data show CDR1 as SEHNR and CDR2 as FQNEAQ (reference sequence). CDR3 protein: CASSLGFGLTDTQYF. As DNA, the CDR3 is TGTGCCAGCAGCTTAGGGTTCGGCTTAACAGATACGCAGTATTTT. The whole variable domain, filled in from reference TRBV7-9 and TRBJ2-3, reads DTGVSQNPRHKITKRGQNVTFRCDPISEHNRLYWYRQTLGQGPEFLTYFQNEAQLEKSRLLSDRFSAERPKGSFSTLEIQRTEQGDSAMYLCASSLGFGLTDTQYFGPGTRLTVL.

The chain couples TRBV30 to TRBJ1-2; D not resolved. V lost 3 bases, J lost 6 bases, and 11 bases lay in between. The CDR3 runs 12 residues. Per germline, CDR1 GTSNPN and CDR2 SVGIG (reference sequence). CDR3 in DNA: TGTGCCTGGAGCGGAGGGAGCGATGGCTACACCTTC. Protein product: CAWSGGSDGYTF.

This rearrangement joins TRBV11-2 to TRBJ2-1; TRBD2 aligns across 9 bases. Trimming removed 3 bases from V and 7 bases from J; junction bases left unmatched: 10. The CDR3 is 16 residues long. CDR1 and CDR2 from the germline V gene are SGHAT and FQNNGV. The CDR3 region is CASSFEFSGSRNEQFF. DNA of the CDR3: TGTGCCAGCAGCTTTGAGTTTAGCGGGAGTCGTAATGAGCAGTTCTTC.

The V and J genes are TRBV6-5 and TRBJ2-1, with a tentative D call TRBD2 (5 bases). Trimming removed 4 bases at V and 9 bases at J, with 10 bases between. CDR3 length: 12 residues. In germline, CDR1 is MNHEY, CDR2 SVGAGI. CDR3 bases: TGTGCCAGCAGTTGGAGCGAGGGTGAGCAGTTCTTC. It yields the protein CASSWSEGEQFF.